This T cell receptor beta chain was recovered during a study of OX40 agonist ivuxolimab in advanced cancers. As for the study in general: Earlier treatment with anti-PD-1, anti-PD-L1 or anti-CTLA-4 was permitted, and 30% to 40% had received some. Whole-study findings and limits: At 0.1 to 3.0 mg/kg, clonal expansion of CD4+ and CD8+ blood T cells had occurred by week 6. Relative to CD4+, CD8+ T cells held more expanded clones on average.

Libraries were prepared by immunoSEQ multiplex PCR; TCRdb keeps only in-frame clonotypes and omits some of them. The sample comprises tens of thousands of clones, approximately 91% of which are singletons, and around 0.29% rests with the top ten. Comments on this clone: What it recognizes is unknown.

The germline V gene encodes CDR1 MNHNS and CDR2 SASEGT. Deletions cut 5 bases from V and 2 bases from J, with 13 bases between. CDR3 length: 14 amino acids. The sequencing used CD4+ or CD8+ T cells sorted from blood, collected in a trial of the OX40 agonist ivuxolimab. This TCR came from an adult with an advanced solid tumor such as melanoma, head and neck, liver or kidney cancer. V and J are TRBV6-1 and TRBJ2-7, with D perhaps assigned TRBD1 or TRBD2 (5 bases each). The CDR3 protein is CASSTGDVAYEQYF. CDR3 nucleotides: TGTGCCAGCAGTACCGGGGACGTGGCCTACGAGCAGTACTTC.